Listed below are T cell receptor beta chains from one sample, sequenced in a study of early T cells in non-severe SARS-CoV-2 infection. TCRdb independently ran MiXCR on the 5' RACE reads; one entry per CDR3 protein. The sample includes 50,000 to 65,000 distinct CDR3 sequences, about 7.7% seen only once; the top ten take about 10%. The sequencing used whole blood, collected at baseline. These receptors all come from an adult who was a healthcare worker with PCR-confirmed SARS-CoV-2 infection or an uninfected control (not recorded which). Both conserved end residues are part of each CDR3. The D gene is left open where the match is weak. A clone size is listed for some rows: how often the clone was seen (once, few, many), or a class if it is expanded.

size	J	D	V	CDR3	DNA
once	TRBJ2-1	.	TRBV20-1	CSARDPLDRMVF	TGCAGTGCGCGGGACCCCCTGGACAGGATGGTCTTC
many	TRBJ2-3	.	TRBV4-2	CASSQSDQSTDTQYF	TGTGCCAGCAGCCAATCCGACCAAAGCACAGATACGCAGTATTTT
.	TRBJ2-3	TRBD1	TRBV29-1	CSHTKTGSTDTQYF	TGCAGCCACACGAAGACAGGGAGCACAGATACGCAGTATTTT
.	TRBJ2-7	.	TRBV29-1	CSVEDDGMAYEQYF	TGCAGCGTTGAAGATGACGGGATGGCCTACGAGCAGTACTTC
many	TRBJ2-3	.	TRBV7-6	CASSLGPDTQYF	TGTGCCAGCAGCTTAGGACCAGATACGCAGTATTTT
many	TRBJ2-7	.	TRBV9	CASSSAVYEQYF	TGTGCCAGCAGCTCCGCGGTCTACGAGCAGTACTTC
many	TRBJ1-1	.	TRBV28	CASSSFSSSAAVMNTEAFF	TGTGCCAGCAGTTCCTTTTCATCGTCGGCTGCGGTAATGAACACTGAAGCTTTCTTT
few	TRBJ2-2	.	TRBV5-6	CASSSVGTGTGELFF	TGTGCCAGCAGCTCCGTCGGGACGGGGACCGGGGAGCTGTTTTTT
few	TRBJ2-7	TRBD2	TRBV4-1	CASSQVREAREQYF	TGCGCCAGCAGCCAAGTGCGGGAGGCGAGGGAGCAGTACTTC
many	TRBJ2-3	.	TRBV5-1	CASSLIGDTQYF	TGCGCCAGCAGCTTGATAGGGGATACGCAGTATTTT
.	TRBJ2-1	TRBD2	TRBV28	CASKGPASGTNEQFF	TGTGCCAGCAAAGGCCCGGCTAGCGGGACCAATGAGCAGTTCTTC
many	TRBJ2-7	.	TRBV10-3	CAISEGVSYEQYF	TGTGCCATCAGTGAGGGGGTTTCCTACGAGCAGTACTTC
.	TRBJ1-2	TRBD1	TRBV12-3/TRBV12-4	CASSFQGATGYTF	TGTGCCAGCAGTTTCCAGGGGGCTACTGGCTACACCTTC
.	TRBJ2-7	TRBD1	TRBV25-1	CASSADGQGRAYEQYF	TGTGCCAGCAGTGCGGATGGACAGGGCAGGGCCTACGAGCAGTACTTC
.	TRBJ2-5	.	TRBV10-2	CASSRALQETQYF	TGCGCCAGCAGTAGGGCCCTCCAAGAGACCCAGTACTTC
.	TRBJ2-3	.	TRBV20-1	CSARDGGGNGDTQYF	TGCAGTGCTAGGGATGGTGGCGGGAATGGAGATACGCAGTATTTT
.	TRBJ1-4	TRBD1	TRBV7-2	CASSQGQGREKLFF	TGTGCCAGCAGCCAAGGACAGGGGCGGGAAAAACTGTTTTTT
many	TRBJ2-7	.	TRBV4-1	CASSSPVPAPGVEQYF	TGCGCCAGCAGCTCTCCAGTCCCGGCCCCGGGGGTCGAGCAGTACTTC
few	TRBJ2-1	.	TRBV28	CASSLSPPHEQFF	TGTGCCAGCAGTTTATCACCTCCCCATGAGCAGTTCTTC
.	TRBJ2-7	TRBD1	TRBV29-1	CSVGTGLSSYEQYF	TGCAGCGTTGGGACAGGCTTGTCGTCCTACGAGCAGTACTTC
many	TRBJ1-5	.	TRBV9	CASSRGASNQPQHF	TGTGCCAGCAGCAGAGGGGCCAGCAATCAGCCCCAGCATTTT
.	TRBJ2-1	.	TRBV12-3/TRBV12-4	CASSLNPGLGQFF	TGTGCCAGCAGTTTGAATCCGGGGCTCGGGCAGTTCTTC
few	TRBJ1-1	.	TRBV7-9	CASSPGPQWDTEAFF	TGTGCCAGCAGCCCGGGGCCTCAGTGGGACACTGAAGCTTTCTTT
few	TRBJ2-7	.	TRBV5-1	CASSGGTGDYEQYF	TGCGCCAGCAGCGGGGGGACGGGGGACTACGAGCAGTACTTC